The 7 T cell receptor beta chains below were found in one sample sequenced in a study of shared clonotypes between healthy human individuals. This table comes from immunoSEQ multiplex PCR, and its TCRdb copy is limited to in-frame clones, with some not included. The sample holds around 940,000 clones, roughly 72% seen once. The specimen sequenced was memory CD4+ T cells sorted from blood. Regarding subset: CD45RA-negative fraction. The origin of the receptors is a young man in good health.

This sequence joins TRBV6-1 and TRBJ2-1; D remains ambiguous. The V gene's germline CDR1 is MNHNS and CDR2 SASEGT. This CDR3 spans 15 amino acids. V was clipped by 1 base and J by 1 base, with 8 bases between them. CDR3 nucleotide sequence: TGTGCCAGCAGTGAAGACAGAGCTTCCTACAATGAGCAGTTCTTC. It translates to CASSEDRASYNEQFF.

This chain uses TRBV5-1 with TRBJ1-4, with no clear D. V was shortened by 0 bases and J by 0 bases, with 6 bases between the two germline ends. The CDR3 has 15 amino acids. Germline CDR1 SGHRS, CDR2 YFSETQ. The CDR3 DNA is TGCGCCAGCAGCTTGGCTGTGACAACTAATGAAAAACTGTTTTTT. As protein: CASSLAVTTNEKLFF.

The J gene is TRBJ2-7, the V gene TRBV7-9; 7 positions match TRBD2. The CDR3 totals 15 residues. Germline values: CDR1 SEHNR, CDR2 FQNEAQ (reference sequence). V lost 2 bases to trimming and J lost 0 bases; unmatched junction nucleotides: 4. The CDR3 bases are TGTGCCAGCAGCTTATGGCGGGAGCGCTCCTACGAGCAGTACTTC. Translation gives CASSLWRERSYEQYF.

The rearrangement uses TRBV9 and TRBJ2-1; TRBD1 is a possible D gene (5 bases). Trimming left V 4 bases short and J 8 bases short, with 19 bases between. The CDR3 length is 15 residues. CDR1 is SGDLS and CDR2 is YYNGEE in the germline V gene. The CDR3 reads CASSSHVQGLDEQFF. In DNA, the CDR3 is TGTGCCAGCAGCTCTCACGTGCAGGGATTGGATGAGCAGTTCTTC.

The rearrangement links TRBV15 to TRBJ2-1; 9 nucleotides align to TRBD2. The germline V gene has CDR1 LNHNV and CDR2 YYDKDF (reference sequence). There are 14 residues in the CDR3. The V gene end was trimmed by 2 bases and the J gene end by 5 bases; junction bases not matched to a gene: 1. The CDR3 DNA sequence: TGTGCCACCAGCAGACGACTAGCGGACAATGAGCAGTTCTTC. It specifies CATSRRLADNEQFF. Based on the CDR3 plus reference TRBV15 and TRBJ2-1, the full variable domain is DAMVIQNPRYQVTQFGKPVTLSCSQTLNHNVMYWYQQKSSQAPKLLFHYYDKDFNNEADTPDNFQSRRPNTSFCFLDIRSPGLGDTAMYLCATSRRLADNEQFFGPGTRLTVL.

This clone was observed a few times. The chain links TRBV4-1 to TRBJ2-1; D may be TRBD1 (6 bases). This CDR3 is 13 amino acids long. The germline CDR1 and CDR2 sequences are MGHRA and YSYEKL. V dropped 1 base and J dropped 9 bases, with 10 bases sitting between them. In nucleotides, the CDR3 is TGCGCCAGCAGCCAAGCCAGGGGAACTGAGCAGTTCTTC. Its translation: CASSQARGTEQFF.

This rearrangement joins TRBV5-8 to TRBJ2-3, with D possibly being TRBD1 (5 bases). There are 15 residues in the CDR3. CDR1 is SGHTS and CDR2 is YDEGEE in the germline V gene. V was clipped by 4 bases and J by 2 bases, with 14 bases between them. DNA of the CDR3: TGTGCCAGCAGCAAACGACAAGGGGACACAGATACGCAGTATTTT. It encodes CASSKRQGDTDTQYF.